This T cell receptor beta chain was captured in a study of shared clonotypes between healthy human individuals. Generated by immunoSEQ multiplex PCR, the TCRdb table keeps only in-frame clones and is missing some. The sample consists of more than 2 million clones, just under 95% of them appearing once. V lost 4 bases, J lost 6 bases, and 6 bases stayed unmatched. Germline assignment: CDR1 MDHEN and CDR2 SYDVKM. This CDR3 has 14 amino acids. In the naive CD8 group, cells lacked CD45RO and were positively selected for CCR7, so terminally differentiated effector memory CD45RA+ cells were left out. The study drew its donors from healthy HIV-negative adults without recent acute infections or vaccinations.

This rearrangement joins TRBV28 to TRBJ1-5; 7 bases fit TRBD1. The TCR originated in a man aged 18 to 30 in good health. The sequencing input was naive CD8+ T cells sorted from blood. Here the CDR3 reads CASSSTGAGQPQHF. The CDR3 DNA sequence: TGTGCCAGCAGTTCCACAGGGGCGGGTCAGCCCCAGCATTTT.